What follows are 16 T cell receptor beta chains derived from one specimen sequenced in a study of blood T cell repertoires in COVID-19. Profiling relied on immunoSEQ multiplex PCR, and the TCRdb table lists in-frame clones only, not all of them. Seen here are over 200,000 clones, roughly 90% observed once, and the top ten hold around 2.8%. The sample was peripheral blood. The receptors were sampled from a woman aged 60-70 years with acute or convalescent COVID-19.

The chain employs TRBV19 and TRBJ1-4, with a possible D match to TRBD1 (6 bases). Germline V gives CDR1 LNHDA, CDR2 SQIVND (reference sequence). Trimming removed 3 bases from V and 7 bases from J, with 18 bases in between. There are 16 residues in the CDR3. The chain's CDR3 is CASSIEEQGPGEKLFF. CDR3 in DNA: TGTGCCAGTAGTATCGAGGAGCAGGGGCCTGGTGAAAAACTGTTTTTT.

This rearrangement joins TRBV6-6 to TRBJ2-1; 7 bases align to TRBD2. V lost 5 bases and J lost 3; bases outside the gene matches: 7. The CDR3 is 15 amino acids. Germline values: CDR1 MNHNY, CDR2 SVGAGI (reference sequence). CDR3 sequence (DNA): TGTGCCAGCAGTGACGGGAGCGGGAACTACAATGAGCAGTTCTTC. Translating gives CASSDGSGNYNEQFF.

The chain combines TRBV7-9 with TRBJ2-7; maybe TRBD1 (6 bases). CDR3 size: 14 residues. Germline lookup yields CDR1 SEHNR and CDR2 FQNEAQ (reference sequence). Trimming left V 1 base short and J 7 bases short, with 14 bases between. The CDR3 loop is CASSLGAGVVEQYF. CDR3 coding DNA: TGTGCCAGCAGCTTAGGGGCAGGGGTAGTAGAGCAGTACTTC. Based on the CDR3 plus reference TRBV7-9 and TRBJ2-7, the full variable domain is DTGVSQNPRHKITKRGQNVTFRCDPISEHNRLYWYRQTLGQGPEFLTYFQNEAQLEKSRLLSDRFSAERPKGSFSTLEIQRTEQGDSAMYLCASSLGAGVVEQYFGPGTRLTVT.

The chain has TRBV4-1 and TRBJ2-1, with D maybe TRBD1 (5 bases). V was shortened by 5 bases and J by 13 bases, with 18 bases between the two germline ends. The germline V gene has CDR1 MGHRA and CDR2 YSYEKL. This CDR3 contains 13 residues. The CDR3 coding sequence is TGCGCCAGCAGCTCCGACCAGGGCTATCCCCAGTTCTTC. It encodes CASSSDQGYPQFF.

The chain employs TRBV4-3 and TRBJ2-5; TRBD2 might be the D (6 bases). CDR3 length: 17 residues. V dropped 4 bases and J dropped 1 base, with 19 bases sitting between them. Germline loops: CDR1 LGHNA, CDR2 YSLEER. CDR3 sequence (DNA): TGCGCCAGCAGCCTAAGTACCTTTAGCGGAGGCCAAGAGACCCAGTACTTC. The encoded protein is CASSLSTFSGGQETQYF.

This chain links TRBV6-2 or TRBV6-3 with TRBJ2-5; 9 nucleotides agree with TRBD1. CDR1 is MNHEY and CDR2 is SVGEGT in the germline V gene. V dropped 5 bases and J dropped 3; count of bases not matched to a gene: 7. The CDR3 extends over 15 amino acids. The CDR3 DNA is TGTGCCAGCAGTGGCTTGGGACAGGGCGAAGAGACCCAGTACTTC. Amino acid sequence: CASSGLGQGEETQYF.

The J gene is TRBJ1-2, the V gene TRBV6-5, with TRBD1 matching 7 bases. Germline V gene lookup returns CDR1 MNHEY and CDR2 SVGAGI. Losses at the gene ends were 6 bases for V and 2 bases for J; bases not matched to a gene: 6. The CDR3 is made up of 14 amino acids. The CDR3 sequence: CASSRTGQNYGYTF. Written as DNA, the CDR3 is TGTGCCAGCAGCCGTACGGGACAGAACTATGGCTACACCTTC.

V usage is TRBV10-2 and J usage is TRBJ1-1; no firm D call. The length of the CDR3 is 13 residues. In germline, CDR1 is WSHSY, CDR2 SAAADI. Trimming stripped 4 bases from V and 6 bases from J, with 12 bases between. CDR3 amino acids: CASSVYDRAEAFF. The CDR3 nucleotides are TGCGCCAGCAGTGTTTACGACCGGGCTGAAGCTTTCTTT.

Turning to this clone: The junction differs from germline at one of its ends, possibly a read error. The gene calls are TRBV9 and TRBJ2-2, with D perhaps matching TRBD2 (5 bases). The CDR3 has 15 amino acids. Germline V gene data show CDR1 as SGDLS and CDR2 as YYNGEE. The chain's CDR3 is CASSVGGVDTGKLFF. The CDR3 DNA reads TGTGCCAGCAGCGTAGGTGGGGTTGACACCGGGAAGCTGTTTTTT. The full variable domain, with the rest looked up from reference TRBV9 and TRBJ2-2, is DSGVTQTPKHLITATGQRVTLRCSPRSGDLSVYWYQQSLDQGLQFLIQYYNGEERAKGNILERFSAQQFPDLHSELNLSSLELGDSALYFCASSVGGVDTGKLFFGEGSRLTVL.

This clone showed up just once. This chain connects TRBV12-5 to TRBJ1-6, with TRBD1 matching 7 bases. Germline loops: CDR1 LGHNT, CDR2 FRNRAP. Trimming cost V 5 bases and J 8 bases; bases outside gene matches: 0. This CDR3 comprises 12 residues. For the CDR3, the DNA is TGTGCTAGTGGTGACAGGGATTCACCCCTCCACTTT. It translates to CASGDRDSPLHF. Supplemented by reference TRBV12-5 and TRBJ1-6, the full variable domain reads DARVTQTPRHKVTEMGQEVTMRCQPILGHNTVFWYRQTMMQGLELLAYFRNRAPLDDSGMPKDRFSAEMPDATLATLKIQPSEPRDSAVYFCASGDRDSPLHFGNGTRLTVT.

The V gene is TRBV7-2, the J gene TRBJ2-1, with D perhaps matching TRBD2 (6 bases). Germline V gene sequence: CDR1 SGHTA, CDR2 FQGNSA. V dropped 6 bases and J dropped 8 bases, with 14 bases sitting between them. The CDR3 is 13 amino acids. CDR3 bases: TGTGCCAGCAGATCTCGGGAGTCCTATGAGCAGTTCTTC. This gives the protein CASRSRESYEQFF.

The chain employs TRBV2 and TRBJ1-2, with a possible D match to TRBD1 (5 bases). Trimming cost V 6 bases and J 3 bases, with 14 bases left between them. The CDR3 is 14 amino acids. Germline V gene sequence: CDR1 SNHLY, CDR2 FYNNEI. For the CDR3, the DNA is TGTGCCAGCAGCGCTGCCGACAGCTACTATGGCTACACCTTC. Its translation: CASSAADSYYGYTF.

The chain recombines TRBV15 with TRBJ1-4, with a possible D match to TRBD1 (5 bases). Germline V lookup: CDR1 LNHNV, CDR2 YYDKDF (reference sequence). CDR3 length equals 15 residues. V gave up 0 bases and J gave up 7 bases, with 12 bases separating them. CDR3 loop: CATSRDPGGTEKLFF. CDR3 DNA: TGTGCCACCAGCAGAGACCCGGGGGGGACTGAAAAACTGTTTTTT.

This clone was observed a single time. The chain has TRBV7-2 and TRBJ1-1; the D is unclear. CDR3 size: 15 residues. V was trimmed by 2 bases and J by 0 bases, leaving 10 bases between them. Germline V lookup: CDR1 SGHTA, CDR2 FQGNSA. The CDR3 DNA follows: TGTGCCAGCAGCTTAATGGCAACAATGAACACTGAAGCTTTCTTT. This translates into CASSLMATMNTEAFF. Full variable domain (remainder filled in from reference TRBV7-2 and TRBJ1-1): GAGVSQSPSNKVTEKGKDVELRCDPISGHTALYWYRQSLGQGLEFLIYFQGNSAPDKSGLPSDRFSAERTGGSVSTLTIQRTQQEDSAVYLCASSLMATMNTEAFFGQGTRLTVV.

This clone was counted once. This chain connects TRBV7-3 to TRBJ2-5; a possible D gene is TRBD2 (5 bases). This CDR3 region has 14 residues. Germline assignment: CDR1 SGHTA and CDR2 FQGTGA. Trimming pared 5 bases from V and 2 bases from J, leaving 12 bases between. CDR3 sequence reads: CASSTTAGQETQYF. CDR3 sequence (DNA): TGTGCCAGCAGCACGACGGCGGGTCAAGAGACCCAGTACTTC.

The chain has TRBV7-9 and TRBJ1-1, with D uncertain. CDR1 and CDR2 from the germline V gene are SEHNR and FQNEAQ (reference sequence). The V end lost 0 bases, the J end lost 5 bases, and 7 bases lay between the germline ends. The CDR3 covers 13 residues. The chain's CDR3 is CASSLALGTEAFF. CDR3 DNA sequence: TGTGCCAGCAGCTTAGCGCTAGGAACTGAAGCTTTCTTT.